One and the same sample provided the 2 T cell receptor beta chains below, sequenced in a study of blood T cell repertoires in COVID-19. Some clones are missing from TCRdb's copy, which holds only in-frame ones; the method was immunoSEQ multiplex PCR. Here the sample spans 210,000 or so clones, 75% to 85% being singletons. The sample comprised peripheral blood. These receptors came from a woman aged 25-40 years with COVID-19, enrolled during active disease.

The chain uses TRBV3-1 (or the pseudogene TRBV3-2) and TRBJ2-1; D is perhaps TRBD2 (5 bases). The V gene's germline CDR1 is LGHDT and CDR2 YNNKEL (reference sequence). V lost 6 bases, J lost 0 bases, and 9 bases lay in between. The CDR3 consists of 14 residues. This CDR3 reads CASRHGVSYNEQFF. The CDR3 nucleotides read TGTGCCAGCAGGCACGGGGTCTCCTACAATGAGCAGTTCTTC.

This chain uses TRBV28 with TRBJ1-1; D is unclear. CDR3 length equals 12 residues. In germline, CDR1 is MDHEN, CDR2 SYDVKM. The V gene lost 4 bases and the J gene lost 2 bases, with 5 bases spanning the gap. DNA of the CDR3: TGTGCCAGCAGTTCAATCAACACTGAAGCTTTCTTT. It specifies CASSSINTEAFF.